The present T cell receptor (beta chain) was sequenced within a study of blood T cell repertoires in COVID-19. The wider study: From the United States, Italy and Spain came samples of acute and convalescent COVID-19. Sources were T cells, B-cell-depleted T cells, or PBMCs; the material itself was cDNA or gDNA.

Libraries were prepared by immunoSEQ multiplex PCR; TCRdb keeps only in-frame clonotypes and omits some of them. The table lists about 78,000 clones, approximately 90% of them singletons. The trim removed 8 bases at V and 1 base at J, leaving 7 bases unmatched. The V gene's germline CDR1 is MDHEN and CDR2 SYDVKM. This CDR3 has 14 amino acids. The TCR comes from a woman at least 80 years old with active or convalescent COVID-19. The rearrangement joins TRBV28 to TRBJ2-7; 8 bases fit TRBD1. The specimen sequenced was peripheral blood. The CDR3 reads CASATGGRSYEQYF. The CDR3 region has the DNA TGTGCCAGCGCTACAGGGGGGCGATCCTACGAGCAGTACTTC.